These 9 T cell receptor beta chains were sequenced from one sample in a study of beta chain features in type 1 diabetes. Sequencing targeted expressed TCRB transcripts, as all isolated RNA had been reverse transcribed. Profiling relied on immunoSEQ multiplex PCR, and the TCRdb table lists in-frame clones only, not all of them. The sample lists about 450,000 clones, roughly an eighth seen once, with over 0.035% in the top ten. The source material was naive CD4+ T cells from blood. The receptors were gathered from a woman under 30 in good health.

This clone was seen more than once but under ten times. The CDR3 coding sequence is TGTGCCAGCAGTGGCACCTCCGGGTTTGGCACAGATACGCAGTATTTT. Residues: CASSGTSGFGTDTQYF. The chain recombines TRBV25-1 with TRBJ2-3; D call uncertain. V lost 4 bases, J lost 1 base, and 15 bases lay in between. The CDR3 is made up of 16 amino acids. Germline CDR1 and CDR2: MGHDK and SYGVNS.

The genes are TRBV14 and TRBJ2-3; unclear D gene. V shed 4 bases and J shed 4 bases, with 6 bases lying between them. This CDR3 contains 12 residues. Germline V lookup: CDR1 SGHDN, CDR2 FVKESK. The DNA for the CDR3 is TGTGCCAGCAGCCGGCGTTCAGATACGCAGTATTTT. Translating it yields CASSRRSDTQYF.

This clone appeared a few times. The chain is built from TRBV10-3 and TRBJ2-3; 7 bases are shared with TRBD2. This CDR3 is 16 amino acids long. The germline CDR1 and CDR2 sequences are ENHRY and SYGVKD. J lost 3 bases, V lost 8 bases, and 14 bases had no gene match. CDR3 DNA: TGTGCCATCGGGAGGGGAATAGCGGGTTCTACAGATACGCAGTATTTT. As protein: CAIGRGIAGSTDTQYF.

In its sample, this clone was seen a few times. The chain joins TRBV7-2 to TRBJ1-2; D is undetermined. Germline lookup yields CDR1 SGHTA and CDR2 FQGNSA. V shed 5 bases and J shed 4 bases, with 8 bases lying between them. This CDR3 is 12 amino acids long. CDR3 in amino acids: CASSRLGYGYTF. The CDR3 DNA sequence: TGTGCCAGCAGCCGACTAGGCTATGGCTACACCTTC. The full variable domain, completed using reference TRBV7-2 and TRBJ1-2, is GAGVSQSPSNKVTEKGKDVELRCDPISGHTALYWYRQSLGQGLEFLIYFQGNSAPDKSGLPSDRFSAERTGGSVSTLTIQRTQQEDSAVYLCASSRLGYGYTFGSGTRLTVV.

In its sample, this clone was seen a few times. This chain links TRBV29-1 with TRBJ2-3, with TRBD2 matching 9 bases. The germline V gene has CDR1 SQVTM and CDR2 ANQGSEA. The ends lost 4 bases at V and 4 bases at J; junction bases unmatched: 6. The CDR3 has 14 amino acids. CDR3 nucleotides: TGCAGCGTTGTTGCGGGGGGGCCACCAGATACGCAGTATTTT. It encodes CSVVAGGPPDTQYF.

A few counts support this clone. This rearrangement joins TRBV19 to TRBJ2-1, with D unresolved. The CDR3 covers 14 residues. Looked up from germline, CDR1 is LNHDA and CDR2 is SQIVND (reference sequence). V lost 6 bases and J lost 9, with 18 bases in between. CDR3 bases: TGTGCCAGTAGCTCCTCTGGGCTAGGCGGTGAGCAGTTCTTC. Its translation is CASSSSGLGGEQFF. Full variable domain (rest looked up from reference TRBV19 and TRBJ2-1): DGGITQSPKYLFRKEGQNVTLSCEQNLNHDAMYWYRQDPGQGLRLIYYSQIVNDFQKGDIAEGYSVSREKKESFPLTVTSAQKNPTAFYLCASSSSGLGGEQFFGPGTRLTVL.

The chain couples TRBV5-4 to TRBJ2-1; D ambiguous. CDR3 length: 12 amino acids. CDR1 and CDR2 (germline): SGHNT, YYREEE (reference sequence). V lost 4 bases to trimming and J lost 8 bases, with 10 bases between them. The CDR3 sequence: CASSKTRDEQFF. The CDR3 DNA sequence: TGTGCCAGCAGCAAGACAAGAGATGAGCAGTTCTTC.

This clone was picked up a small number of times. The chain joins TRBV11-2 to TRBJ2-5; D unclear. CDR1 is SGHAT and CDR2 is FQNNGV in the germline V gene. The germline V and J ends were trimmed by 5 bases and 4 bases, with 8 bases remaining between them. This CDR3 is built from 12 residues. The CDR3 DNA reads as TGTGCCAGCAGCCAACGTCGAGAGACCCAGTACTTC. Translation gives CASSQRRETQYF.

This clone turned up a few times. The chain carries TRBV4-3 and TRBJ2-5, with D perhaps matching TRBD2 (5 bases). The germline gives CDR1 LGHNA, CDR2 YSLEER. There are 14 residues in the CDR3. Trimming pared 2 bases from V and 0 bases from J, leaving 7 bases between. CDR3: CASSQKTNQETQYF. DNA of the CDR3: TGCGCCAGCAGCCAAAAGACTAACCAAGAGACCCAGTACTTC.